Listed below are T cell receptor beta chains from one sample, sequenced in a study of blood T cell repertoires in COVID-19. Profiled with immunoSEQ multiplex PCR; TCRdb holds only in-frame clones, not every one. Altogether 150,000 to 200,000 clones are present, around 85% being singletons, with the ten largest covering around 1.9%. Sequencing used peripheral blood. These receptors came from a man between 65 and 80 years old with active or convalescent COVID-19. The CDR3 runs from the conserved cysteine through the conserved F or W. Fields, in order: clone size, J gene, D gene, V gene, CDR3 protein, CDR3 DNA. The D gene is left open where the match is weak. Only part of the rows carry a size: once, few, many, or a class if the clone is expanded.

clone size: NA; J gene: TRBJ2-1; D gene: NA; V gene: TRBV5-1; CDR3 protein: CASRADSGSYNEQFF; CDR3 DNA: TGCGCCAGCAGAGCCGATAGCGGATCCTACAATGAGCAGTTCTTC
clone size: NA; J gene: TRBJ2-3; D gene: TRBD1; V gene: TRBV11-3; CDR3 protein: CASSSHSGTEFSFSDTQYF; CDR3 DNA: TGTGCCAGCAGCTCCCATTCCGGGACAGAGTTTTCATTTTCGGATACGCAGTATTTT
clone size: NA; J gene: TRBJ1-2; D gene: TRBD1; V gene: TRBV5-5; CDR3 protein: CASSWYGQGKYGYTF; CDR3 DNA: TGTGCCAGCAGCTGGTACGGACAGGGAAAATATGGCTACACCTTC
clone size: NA; J gene: TRBJ2-2; D gene: TRBD1; V gene: TRBV19; CDR3 protein: CASSMRGRGTGELFF; CDR3 DNA: TGTGCCAGTAGTATGAGGGGGCGCGGCACCGGGGAGCTGTTTTTT
clone size: NA; J gene: TRBJ1-1; D gene: NA; V gene: TRBV6-6; CDR3 protein: CASNPSRGMGEAFF; CDR3 DNA: TGTGCCAGCAACCCCTCCAGAGGGATGGGGGAAGCTTTCTTT
clone size: NA; J gene: TRBJ1-6; D gene: NA; V gene: TRBV3-1/TRBV3-2; CDR3 protein: CASGSSYNSPLHF; CDR3 DNA: TGTGCCAGCGGGAGCTCCTATAATTCACCCCTCCACTTT
clone size: NA; J gene: TRBJ2-3; D gene: TRBD2; V gene: TRBV7-9; CDR3 protein: CASSLGGGGSTDTQYF; CDR3 DNA: TGTGCCAGCAGCTTAGGTGGCGGGGGGTCGACAGATACGCAGTATTTT
clone size: NA; J gene: TRBJ1-4; D gene: NA; V gene: TRBV4-3; CDR3 protein: CASSQDSRGVREKLFF; CDR3 DNA: TGCGCCAGCAGCCAAGATAGCAGGGGAGTTCGTGAAAAACTGTTTTTT
clone size: once; J gene: TRBJ1-3; D gene: NA; V gene: TRBV28; CDR3 protein: CASKRSGNTIYF; CDR3 DNA: TGTGCCAGCAAGCGCTCTGGAAACACCATATATTTT
clone size: few; J gene: TRBJ2-1; D gene: TRBD2; V gene: TRBV7-8; CDR3 protein: CASSSRGGSHNEQFF; CDR3 DNA: TGTGCCAGCAGCTCCCGGGGGGGCTCCCACAATGAGCAGTTCTTC
clone size: NA; J gene: TRBJ2-1; D gene: TRBD2; V gene: TRBV4-3; CDR3 protein: CASSWTSGYNEQFF; CDR3 DNA: TGCGCCAGTTCCTGGACTAGCGGGTACAATGAGCAGTTCTTC
clone size: few; J gene: TRBJ1-5; D gene: NA; V gene: TRBV30; CDR3 protein: CACNSGSLARQPQHF; CDR3 DNA: TGTGCCTGCAACTCGGGGTCATTGGCCCGTCAGCCCCAGCATTTT
clone size: NA; J gene: TRBJ1-5; D gene: NA; V gene: TRBV28; CDR3 protein: CASRAGGRNQPQHF; CDR3 DNA: TGTGCCAGCCGAGCCGGGGGGCGCAATCAGCCCCAGCATTTT
clone size: NA; J gene: TRBJ1-2; D gene: NA; V gene: TRBV6-5; CDR3 protein: CASSYSPPGTFYGYTF; CDR3 DNA: TGTGCCAGCAGTTACTCGCCTCCCGGGACATTCTATGGCTACACCTTC
clone size: NA; J gene: TRBJ2-7; D gene: TRBD1; V gene: TRBV28; CDR3 protein: CASSSYGTGHYEQYF; CDR3 DNA: TGTGCCAGCAGTTCCTACGGGACAGGGCACTACGAGCAGTACTTC
clone size: NA; J gene: TRBJ2-1; D gene: TRBD2; V gene: TRBV9; CDR3 protein: CASSVGGGPSYNEQFF; CDR3 DNA: TGTGCCAGCAGCGTAGGCGGGGGACCCTCCTACAATGAGCAGTTCTTC
clone size: NA; J gene: TRBJ1-1; D gene: NA; V gene: TRBV9; CDR3 protein: CASSVALVGPNTEAFF; CDR3 DNA: TGTGCCAGCAGCGTAGCTCTGGTGGGGCCGAACACTGAAGCTTTCTTT
clone size: few; J gene: TRBJ1-2; D gene: TRBD1; V gene: TRBV7-9; CDR3 protein: CASSLRGGTGAYGYTF; CDR3 DNA: TGTGCCAGCAGCTTAAGGGGCGGGACAGGGGCCTATGGCTACACCTTC
clone size: NA; J gene: TRBJ2-3; D gene: NA; V gene: TRBV25-1; CDR3 protein: CASGTGPLGTDTQYF; CDR3 DNA: TGTGCCAGCGGAACAGGGCCCCTAGGCACAGATACGCAGTATTTT
clone size: NA; J gene: TRBJ2-1; D gene: TRBD2; V gene: TRBV13; CDR3 protein: CASSSGLAGDNEQFF; CDR3 DNA: TGTGCCAGCAGTTCCGGACTAGCGGGGGATAATGAGCAGTTCTTC
clone size: once; J gene: TRBJ2-1; D gene: TRBD2; V gene: TRBV19; CDR3 protein: CASSIEVAGGYNEQFF; CDR3 DNA: TGTGCCAGTAGTATAGAGGTTGCGGGAGGGTACAATGAGCAGTTCTTC
clone size: NA; J gene: TRBJ2-1; D gene: TRBD1; V gene: TRBV7-8; CDR3 protein: CASSGDRPHLGEQFF; CDR3 DNA: TGTGCCAGCAGCGGGGACAGACCACACTTAGGAGAGCAGTTCTTC
clone size: once; J gene: TRBJ2-1; D gene: TRBD2; V gene: TRBV6-5; CDR3 protein: CASRLAAVNEQFF; CDR3 DNA: TGTGCCAGCAGGCTAGCGGCTGTTAATGAGCAGTTCTTC
clone size: NA; J gene: TRBJ2-1; D gene: NA; V gene: TRBV2; CDR3 protein: CASSVDRGSYNEQFF; CDR3 DNA: TGTGCCAGCAGTGTCGATCGGGGCTCCTACAATGAGCAGTTCTTC
clone size: NA; J gene: TRBJ1-1; D gene: NA; V gene: TRBV6-2/TRBV6-3; CDR3 protein: CASSYMGGTEAFF; CDR3 DNA: TGTGCCAGCAGTTACATGGGGGGTACTGAAGCTTTCTTT
clone size: NA; J gene: TRBJ2-7; D gene: NA; V gene: TRBV2; CDR3 protein: CASSGDYEQYF; CDR3 DNA: TGTGCCAGCAGTGGAGACTACGAGCAGTACTTC
clone size: NA; J gene: TRBJ1-3; D gene: TRBD1; V gene: TRBV9; CDR3 protein: CASSGRRDSSGNTIYF; CDR3 DNA: TGTGCCAGCAGCGGCCGAAGGGACAGCTCTGGAAACACCATATATTTT
clone size: NA; J gene: TRBJ2-5; D gene: TRBD2; V gene: TRBV20-1; CDR3 protein: CSASPSGGIFETQYF; CDR3 DNA: TGCAGTGCTAGTCCCTCGGGAGGGATATTCGAGACCCAGTACTTC
clone size: NA; J gene: TRBJ1-2; D gene: TRBD1; V gene: TRBV28; CDR3 protein: CASSEGQGIGYTF; CDR3 DNA: TGTGCCAGCAGTGAGGGACAGGGAATTGGCTACACCTTC
clone size: few; J gene: TRBJ2-5; D gene: NA; V gene: TRBV3-1/TRBV3-2; CDR3 protein: CASSQIPGGLAQYF; CDR3 DNA: TGTGCCAGCAGCCAGATCCCCGGCGGACTGGCCCAGTACTTC
clone size: NA; J gene: TRBJ2-7; D gene: TRBD1; V gene: TRBV29-1; CDR3 protein: CSVVRGQGSSYEQYF; CDR3 DNA: TGCAGCGTTGTCCGGGGACAGGGGAGCTCCTACGAGCAGTACTTC
clone size: NA; J gene: TRBJ2-1; D gene: TRBD1; V gene: TRBV6-5; CDR3 protein: CASSYHPGTGNEQFF; CDR3 DNA: TGTGCCAGCAGTTACCACCCCGGGACAGGGAATGAGCAGTTCTTC
clone size: once; J gene: TRBJ1-1; D gene: NA; V gene: TRBV28; CDR3 protein: CATISGLNTEAFF; CDR3 DNA: TGTGCCACAATTTCAGGGTTAAACACTGAAGCTTTCTTT
clone size: NA; J gene: TRBJ2-7; D gene: NA; V gene: TRBV11-2; CDR3 protein: CASSSQVPAYEQYF; CDR3 DNA: TGTGCCAGCAGCTCACAGGTTCCGGCCTACGAGCAGTACTTC
clone size: NA; J gene: TRBJ2-3; D gene: TRBD2; V gene: TRBV5-1; CDR3 protein: CASSWGLAGGPSTDTQYF; CDR3 DNA: TGCGCCAGCAGCTGGGGACTAGCGGGGGGGCCTAGCACAGATACGCAGTATTTT
clone size: once; J gene: TRBJ1-5; D gene: TRBD1; V gene: TRBV7-2; CDR3 protein: CASSSPGQGSYSNQPQHF; CDR3 DNA: TGTGCCAGCAGCTCTCCGGGACAGGGGTCATATAGCAATCAGCCCCAGCATTTT